This T cell receptor (beta chain) was sequenced during a study of blood T cell repertoires in COVID-19. Profiling relied on immunoSEQ multiplex PCR, and the TCRdb table lists in-frame clones only, not all of them. The sample yields roughly 160,000 clones, just under 90% seen once. There are 14 residues in the CDR3. CDR1 is LGHDT, CDR2 YNNKEL, per germline (reference sequence). The J segment lost 6 bases and the V segment lost 4 bases, leaving 5 bases of the junction unmatched. The source of this sequence is a woman in her seventies with COVID-19, enrolled during active disease. The specimen sequenced was peripheral blood. The V gene is TRBV3-1 (or the pseudogene TRBV3-2), the J gene TRBJ1-2; TRBD1 matches at 10 bases. The CDR3 is CASSPGTGENGYTF. The CDR3 DNA is TGTGCCAGCAGCCCCGGGACAGGGGAGAATGGCTACACCTTC.